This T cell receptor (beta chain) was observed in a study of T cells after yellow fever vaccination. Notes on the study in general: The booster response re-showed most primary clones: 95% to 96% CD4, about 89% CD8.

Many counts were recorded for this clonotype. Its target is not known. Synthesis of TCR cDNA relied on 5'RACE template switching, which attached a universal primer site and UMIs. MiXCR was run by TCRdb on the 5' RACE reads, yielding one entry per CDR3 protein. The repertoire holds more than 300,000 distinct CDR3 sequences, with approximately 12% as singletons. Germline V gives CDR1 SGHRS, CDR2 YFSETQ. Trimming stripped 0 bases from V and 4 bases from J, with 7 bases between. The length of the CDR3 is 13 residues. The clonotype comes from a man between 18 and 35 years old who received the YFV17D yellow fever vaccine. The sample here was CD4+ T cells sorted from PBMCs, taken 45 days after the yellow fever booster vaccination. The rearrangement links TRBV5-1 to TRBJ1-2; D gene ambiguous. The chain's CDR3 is CASSLVPAYGYTF. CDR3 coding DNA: TGCGCCAGCAGCTTGGTACCAGCCTATGGCTACACCTTC.